The clone carrying this T cell receptor (beta chain) has a handful of counts. Its target is unknown. The sample originates from a study of T-cell reconstitution after alpha-beta-depleted transplantation in children. Study-wide results and limits: Reportedly, roughly two months post-transplant, alpha-beta T cells arose from several hundred expanded graft clones.

CDR1 is LNHDA and CDR2 is SQIVND in the germline V gene (reference sequence). V shed 7 bases and J shed 8 bases, with 23 bases lying between them. This CDR3 has 16 amino acids. Unique molecular identifiers tagged the TCRbeta library. Via MiXCR, TCRdb re-called the PCR reads, giving one row per CDR3 protein. The data contain 350,000 to 500,000 distinct CDR3 sequences, 43% of them seen just once; the ten biggest clones take up under 30%. The genes are TRBV19 and TRBJ1-4; D perhaps matches TRBD1 (5 bases). This specimen consisted of PBMCs, obtained before TCRalphabeta/CD19-depleted stem cell transplant. This TCR derives from a girl aged 2-10 years with aplastic anemia, due to receive a stem cell transplant. In DNA form, the CDR3 reads TGTGCCAGTACCTCGGGACGACTCCCTAACGGGGAAAAACTGTTTTTT. Amino acids: CASTSGRLPNGEKLFF.